This TCR beta chain stems from a study of blood T cell repertoires in COVID-19. Study details: Whether acute or convalescent, the COVID-19 samples came from the United States, Italy and Spain.

Enrolled during active infection, Seattle patients were then followed longitudinally. CDR3 length equals 17 residues. From germline, CDR1 is SGHTA and CDR2 FQGNSA. The ends were cut back, 1 base at V and 4 bases at J, with 20 bases in the middle. In the original analysis: Amplification from reference gene primers served as the basis for estimated nucleated cell counts. TCRdb's table, derived via immunoSEQ multiplex PCR, lists solely in-frame clones and lacks some. V and J calls and clone size are as listed in that table; D and trimming were resolved from the DNA. The repertoire includes around 260,000 clones, approximately 86% of them detected once, and about 5.2% sits in the top ten.

This sequence originates from an older woman with COVID-19, enrolled during active disease. Sample: peripheral blood. J is TRBJ2-7 and V is TRBV7-2, with a possible D match to TRBD2 (6 bases). As DNA, the CDR3 is TGTGCCAGCAGCTTAGGTGGGGGACTGACAATAAAGTACGAGCAGTACTTC. Encoded protein: CASSLGGGLTIKYEQYF. Drawing the rest from reference TRBV7-2 and TRBJ2-7, the complete variable domain is GAGVSQSPSNKVTEKGKDVELRCDPISGHTALYWYRQSLGQGLEFLIYFQGNSAPDKSGLPSDRFSAERTGGSVSTLTIQRTQQEDSAVYLCASSLGGGLTIKYEQYFGPGTRLTVT.